Listed below are T cell receptor beta chains from one sample, sequenced in a study of cytomegalovirus exposure and HLA in healthy donors. The assay was immunoSEQ multiplex PCR, and TCRdb's table has in-frame clones only and misses some. Here the sample spans 110,000 to 150,000 clones, roughly 85% being singletons. The sequencing input was PBMCs. The receptors come from a male donor in good health and CMV-seronegative. CDR3s include the opening cysteine and the closing phenylalanine or tryptophan. The D gene is left open where the match is weak. Size values are once, few and many counts, or a class for expanded clones, and some rows have none.

v_gene	abundance	len	j_gene	d_gene	CDR3nt	CDR3aa
TRBV4-3	once	16	TRBJ2-1	TRBD2	TGCGCCAGCAGCCAAGATTTAGCGGGAGGTGAGAATGAGCAGTTCTTC	CASSQDLAGGENEQFF
TRBV19	-	17	TRBJ2-3	TRBD2	TGTGCCAGTAGTAGAACTAGCGGGGGGGCCCCCACAGATACGCAGTATTTT	CASSRTSGGAPTDTQYF
TRBV6-5	-	15	TRBJ1-1	-	TGTGCCAGCAGTTACTCGAACAGGGTATCCACTGAAGCTTTCTTT	CASSYSNRVSTEAFF
TRBV5-8	-	14	TRBJ2-7	-	TGTGCCAGCAAGTGGGAACAGGCCCCCTACGAGCAGTACTTC	CASKWEQAPYEQYF
TRBV6-1	-	11	TRBJ2-7	-	TGTGCCAGCAGTGCCAGGGACGAGCAGTACTTC	CASSARDEQYF
TRBV19	-	13	TRBJ2-1	-	TGTGCCACCTCCTATTTGATCTACAATGAGCAGTTCTTC	CATSYLIYNEQFF
TRBV18	-	17	TRBJ1-1	-	TGTGCCAGCTCACCGATTGCCACGTCCCAGGCAACGGCCGAAGCTTTCTTT	CASSPIATSQATAEAFF
TRBV10-3	-	15	TRBJ2-3	TRBD2	TGTGCCATCAGGGGACTAGCGGGTCGCACAGATACGCAGTATTTT	CAIRGLAGRTDTQYF
TRBV28	-	16	TRBJ1-5	-	TGTGCCAGCAGTTTCGGGACTGGGTATAGCAATCAGCCCCAGCATTTT	CASSFGTGYSNQPQHF
TRBV9	-	15	TRBJ2-5	TRBD2	TGTGCCAGCAGCGTAGTCGCGGGGGGGCTGGAGACCCAGTACTTC	CASSVVAGGLETQYF
TRBV29-1	once	14	TRBJ1-1	-	TGCAGCACCGGACGGACACTTTCGAACACTGAAGCTTTCTTT	CSTGRTLSNTEAFF
TRBV30	-	16	TRBJ2-7	TRBD1	TGTGCCTGGCTTCTAGGGAACCCGGACAGGGTTCACGAGCAGTACTTC	CAWLLGNPDRVHEQYF
TRBV7-9	-	15	TRBJ1-4	TRBD1	TGTGCCAGCAGCCGATACTCGGGACAGGGTGAAAAACTGTTTTTT	CASSRYSGQGEKLFF
TRBV19	-	16	TRBJ2-7	-	TGTGCCAGTAGCTCACCGGGACTTCAAAGCCCCTACGAGCAGTACTTC	CASSSPGLQSPYEQYF